This TCR beta chain was retrieved from a study of T cells in Graves' hyperthyroidism and ophthalmopathy. Across the whole study: Peripheral blood collection took place at initial diagnosis, before any treatment.

The investigators amplified TCR beta CDR3 regions from RNA transcripts. With the HTBI primer set, the TCR CDR3 went through a first round of RT-PCR. TCRdb re-analysed the multiplex PCR reads in MiXCR, keeping a single row per CDR3 protein. The profile shows 350,000 or so distinct CDR3 sequences, roughly 18% of them singletons. In its sample, this clonotype was seen a few times. This CDR3 spans 16 amino acids. Germline V lookup: CDR1 DFQATT, CDR2 SNEGSKA (reference sequence). V was pared by 3 bases and J by 0 bases, with 15 bases between. Fresh peripheral blood, approximately 9.6 ml, yielded the PBMCs. This rearrangement joins TRBV20-1 to TRBJ2-1, with D tentatively TRBD2 (6 bases). The sequence came from a woman in her 40s with Graves' ophthalmopathy. The material sequenced was blood. The CDR3 here is CSARKQAGSSYNEQFF. The CDR3 DNA reads TGCAGTGCTAGGAAACAGGCCGGGAGCTCCTACAATGAGCAGTTCTTC.